This passage covers 32 T cell receptor beta chains from one sample sequenced in a study of shared clonotypes between healthy human individuals. Libraries were prepared by immunoSEQ multiplex PCR; TCRdb keeps only in-frame clonotypes and omits some of them. The data contain 2 million to 2.5 million clones, approximately 94% of them singletons. The specimen sequenced was naive CD4+ T cells sorted from blood. Subset reported: CD45RA+ positively selected. These receptors were taken from a man in his late teens or twenties in good health.

The chain joins TRBV6-5 to TRBJ2-7; 10 positions match TRBD2. Trimming at V came to 0 bases and at J to 4 bases, leaving 6 bases not matched to a gene. The CDR3 totals 16 residues. The germline CDR1 and CDR2 sequences are MNHEY and SVGAGI. This chain's CDR3 is CASSYSFLAGVYEQYF. In DNA, the CDR3 is TGTGCCAGCAGTTACTCGTTTCTAGCGGGAGTTTACGAGCAGTACTTC.

This clone was detected only once. This chain joins TRBV2 and TRBJ2-1; 7 bases fit TRBD2. J was trimmed by 2 bases and V by 6 bases; bases with no gene match: 7. Looked up from germline, CDR1 is SNHLY and CDR2 is FYNNEI. CDR3 length equals 15 residues. Here the CDR3 reads CASSFLADPYNEQFF. The CDR3 coding sequence is TGTGCCAGCAGCTTCCTAGCGGACCCCTACAATGAGCAGTTCTTC.

This sequence joins TRBV12-2 and TRBJ2-3; TRBD1 is the table's D call and was not checked against the DNA. TRBV12-2 is an annotated pseudogene. This CDR3 comprises 16 residues. The CDR3 DNA reads TGTGCAAGTCGCTTAGGGACACCAGCTAGCACAGATACGCAGTATTTT. Amino acid sequence: CASRLGTPASTDTQYF.

The chain recombines TRBV6-1 with TRBJ2-2; 7 bases agree with TRBD1. The CDR3 spans 15 residues. CDR1 is MNHNS, CDR2 SASEGT, per germline. V shed 7 bases, J shed 1 base, and the junction held 6 bases outside the gene matches. CDR3 loop: CASTNGQVNTGELFF. The DNA for the CDR3 is TGTGCCAGCACAAATGGACAGGTGAACACCGGGGAGCTGTTTTTT.

V is TRBV6-6 and J is TRBJ2-3; D is perhaps TRBD1 (6 bases). Germline loops: CDR1 MNHNY, CDR2 SVGAGI (reference sequence). The CDR3 loop spans 15 amino acids. Trimming shortened V by 5 bases and J by 2 bases, and 14 bases separated the two germline ends. The CDR3 DNA reads as TGTGCCAGCAGTGACGGACAGAGAGACACAGATACGCAGTATTTT. The encoded protein is CASSDGQRDTDTQYF.

This sequence joins TRBV6-1 and TRBJ2-4; perhaps TRBD2 as D (6 bases). Germline CDR1 MNHNS, CDR2 SASEGT. Trimming removed 1 base from V and 15 bases from J, with 10 bases in between. This CDR3 contains 11 residues. The CDR3 protein is CASSEDSGTYF. The CDR3 DNA reads as TGTGCCAGCAGTGAAGATAGCGGTACGTACTTC.

The chain employs TRBV10-1 and TRBJ2-7; D remains unclear. Per the germline V gene, CDR1 is WNHNN and CDR2 is SYGVQD (reference sequence). The CDR3 covers 13 residues. Between the trimmed V and J ends, which lost 6 bases and 3 bases, there was a span of 12 bases. The CDR3 DNA reads as TGCGCCAGCAGCGCCGGGCCCTACTACGAGCAGTACTTC. Translation gives CASSAGPYYEQYF.

The gene calls are TRBV19 and TRBJ1-2; tentative D call: TRBD1 (6 bases). Germline CDR1 is LNHDA and CDR2 is SQIVND (reference sequence). The CDR3 has 13 residues. V gave up 7 bases and J gave up 2 bases, with 11 bases separating them. CDR3: CASNKGQNYGYTF. In DNA form, the CDR3 reads TGTGCCAGTAATAAGGGACAAAACTATGGCTACACCTTC.

DNA for the CDR3: TGTGCCAGCTACGGCAGAGGGGGGTCACCCCTCCACTTT. Its protein is CASYGRGGSPLHF. The chain has TRBV6-5 and TRBJ1-6; D perhaps matches TRBD1 (6 bases). The germline V gene has CDR1 MNHEY and CDR2 SVGAGI. The length of the CDR3 is 13 residues. Trimming took off 8 bases at V and 10 bases at J, with 15 bases between the two ends.

The J gene is TRBJ1-3, the V gene TRBV7-2; 9 positions match TRBD1. The CDR3 runs to 17 residues. V lost 1 base, J lost 3 bases, and 7 bases stayed unmatched. From germline, CDR1 is SGHTA and CDR2 FQGNSA. The CDR3 spells CASSLVGTGSFGNTIYF. CDR3 DNA: TGTGCCAGCAGCTTAGTGGGGACAGGGAGCTTTGGAAACACCATATATTTT.

This rearrangement joins TRBV6-5 to TRBJ1-4; a possible D gene is TRBD1 (5 bases). V gave up 5 bases and J gave up 5 bases, with 12 bases separating them. Germline CDR1 and CDR2: MNHEY and SVGAGI. The CDR3 consists of 14 residues. The CDR3 loop is CASSPQGGNEKLFF. The CDR3 nucleotides are TGTGCCAGCAGTCCGCAGGGAGGGAATGAAAAACTGTTTTTT.

The V call is TRBV29-1, the J call TRBJ2-2; D not resolved. This CDR3 comprises 15 residues. Per the germline V gene, CDR1 is SQVTM and CDR2 is ANQGSEA. V gave up 5 bases and J gave up 6 bases, with 19 bases separating them. CDR3 in amino acids: CSVQKSAGKSGELFF. The CDR3 DNA reads TGCAGCGTTCAAAAATCGGCTGGAAAGTCCGGGGAGCTGTTTTTT.

This chain links TRBV6-5 with TRBJ1-6; D unresolved. CDR1 MNHEY and CDR2 SVGAGI come from the germline V gene. The CDR3 extends over 15 amino acids. V lost 0 bases, J lost 4 bases, and 7 bases lay in between. CDR3: CASSYSIPYNSPLHF. The CDR3 region has the DNA TGTGCCAGCAGTTACTCGATTCCTTATAATTCACCCCTCCACTTT.

The J gene is TRBJ2-7, the V gene TRBV7-2; D may be TRBD1 (6 bases). Germline V CDR1 and CDR2: SGHTA, FQGNSA. The CDR3 covers 17 residues. The ends were cut back, 4 bases at V and 3 bases at J, with 22 bases in the middle. CDR3 coding DNA: TGTGCCAGCAGCTGCCGGACAGAACTTTGGATGCACTACGAGCAGTACTTC. Translating it yields CASSCRTELWMHYEQYF.

The chain is built from TRBV7-9 and TRBJ2-5, with D unresolved. From germline, CDR1 is SEHNR and CDR2 FQNEAQ (reference sequence). V was pared by 1 base and J by 5 bases, with 17 bases between. The CDR3 extends over 16 amino acids. The CDR3 region has the DNA TGTGCCAGCAGCTTAGAATCTTTAAGGGCCGGGGAGACCCAGTACTTC. It translates to CASSLESLRAGETQYF.

The chain uses TRBV7-2 and TRBJ2-3; D gene ambiguous. From germline, CDR1 is SGHTA and CDR2 FQGNSA. This CDR3 is built from 14 residues. Trimming left V 6 bases short and J 0 bases short, with 10 bases between. The DNA for the CDR3 is TGTGCCAGCAGACCCCCCACCAGCACAGATACGCAGTATTTT. Residues: CASRPPTSTDTQYF.

V usage is TRBV7-2 and J usage is TRBJ2-5, with D maybe TRBD2 (6 bases). Germline-derived CDR1 and CDR2 are SGHTA and FQGNSA. The CDR3 contains 14 residues. Trimming took 5 bases from V and 1 from J, leaving 11 bases between them. The DNA for the CDR3 is TGTGCCAGCAGCGATTCCGGGAGCCAAGAGACCCAGTACTTC. Translated: CASSDSGSQETQYF.

The chain employs TRBV27 and TRBJ1-6; D might be TRBD1 (6 bases). This CDR3 has 16 residues. V lost 5 bases and J 4 bases, leaving 15 bases between the germline ends. The germline V gene encodes CDR1 MNHEY and CDR2 SMNVEV (reference sequence). CDR3 nucleotide sequence: TGTGCCAGCAGTGTCACAGGGAGGGGTTATAATTCACCCCTCCACTTT. Its protein is CASSVTGRGYNSPLHF.

The chain has TRBV10-3 and TRBJ1-6; 10 bases match TRBD1. V was pared by 8 bases and J by 8 bases, with 15 bases of the junction left unmatched. This CDR3 is built from 17 residues. Germline V gives CDR1 ENHRY, CDR2 SYGVKD. The CDR3 DNA reads as TGTGCCATCCCCTCCGGGACAGGGGATTCCCTCCATTCACCCCTCCACTTT. The encoded protein is CAIPSGTGDSLHSPLHF.

The rearrangement links TRBV27 to TRBJ2-2, with D possibly being TRBD2 (6 bases). The V gene lost 8 bases and the J gene lost 4 bases, with 17 bases spanning the gap. The CDR3 covers 15 residues. Per germline, CDR1 MNHEY and CDR2 SMNVEV (reference sequence). CDR3 nucleotide sequence: TGTGCCAGCTCCTGGAGCGCGGAGGGCACCGGGGAGCTGTTTTTT. It translates to CASSWSAEGTGELFF.

The chain is built from TRBV7-8 and TRBJ1-6, with D possibly TRBD1 on 6 matching bases. Germline values: CDR1 SGHVS, CDR2 FQNEAQ. This CDR3 is built from 14 residues. Deletions cut 5 bases from V and 7 bases from J, with 12 bases between. The CDR3 region has the DNA TGTGCCAGCAGCAGAGACAGGTTAAATTCACCCCTCCACTTT. Translating it yields CASSRDRLNSPLHF.

Worth noting for this clone: This CDR3 is also generated by other DNA sequences in the sample. The gene calls are TRBV5-4 and TRBJ1-2, with D hard to call. The CDR3 has 14 residues. Trimming took off 0 bases at V and 0 bases at J, with 6 bases between the two ends. CDR1 and CDR2 from the germline V gene are SGHNT and YYREEE (reference sequence). The CDR3 spells CASSLGIANYGYTF. CDR3 DNA: TGTGCCAGCAGCTTGGGAATTGCTAACTATGGCTACACCTTC.

This clone was counted a single time. This rearrangement joins TRBV4-3 to TRBJ2-7, with D unclear. Deletions cut 2 bases from V and 6 bases from J, with 11 bases between. This CDR3 is built from 13 residues. CDR1 LGHNA and CDR2 YSLEER come from the germline V gene. Here the CDR3 reads CASSQFLGAEQYF. CDR3 nucleotide sequence: TGCGCCAGCAGCCAATTTCTGGGTGCCGAGCAGTACTTC.

About this clone: Additional DNA sequences in this sample encode the identical CDR3. The chain joins TRBV7-9 to TRBJ2-7; D unresolved. The CDR3 covers 12 residues. The ends were cut back, 5 bases at V and 3 bases at J, with 8 bases in the middle. CDR1 is SEHNR and CDR2 is FQNEAQ in the germline V gene (reference sequence). CDR3 nucleotide sequence: TGTGCCAGCAGCCCTACCGGCTACGAGCAGTACTTC. It yields the protein CASSPTGYEQYF. The full variable domain, rest sourced from reference TRBV7-9 and TRBJ2-7, is DTGVSQNPRHKITKRGQNVTFRCDPISEHNRLYWYRQTLGQGPEFLTYFQNEAQLEKSRLLSDRFSAERPKGSFSTLEIQRTEQGDSAMYLCASSPTGYEQYFGPGTRLTVT.

The chain carries TRBV5-6 and TRBJ2-4; 7 bases are shared with TRBD2. Germline trimming cut 3 bases from V and 7 bases from J; bases unmatched to any gene: 4. The CDR3 has 13 amino acids. From germline, CDR1 is SGHDT and CDR2 YYEEEE. In DNA form, the CDR3 reads TGTGCCAGCAGCTACCTGACTAGCAACATTCAGTACTTC. Encoded protein: CASSYLTSNIQYF.

The chain is built from TRBV6-5 and TRBJ1-2, with D maybe TRBD1 (6 bases). Germline CDR1 and CDR2: MNHEY and SVGAGI. This CDR3 comprises 13 residues. V was trimmed by 6 bases and J by 4 bases, leaving 12 bases between them. CDR3 region: CASRDGGRYGYTF. The CDR3 region has the DNA TGTGCCAGCAGAGACGGGGGCCGCTATGGCTACACCTTC.

This chain joins TRBV2 and TRBJ1-5; possible D gene TRBD1, 6 bases. CDR3 length equals 15 residues. Germline CDR1 is SNHLY and CDR2 is FYNNEI. Between the trimmed V and J ends, which lost 8 bases and 2 bases, there was a span of 16 bases. The CDR3 DNA reads as TGTGCCAGCCGAAACAGGGATTCGGGCAATCAGCCCCAGCATTTT. It specifies CASRNRDSGNQPQHF.

V and J are TRBV4-2 and TRBJ1-6; 9 positions agree with TRBD1. Germline V gives CDR1 LGHNA, CDR2 YNFKEQ. Trimming took 0 bases from V and 5 from J; bases not matched to a gene: 8. The CDR3 runs to 18 residues. CDR3 nucleotide sequence: TGTGCCAGCAGCCAAGATCCCCCAGGGACAGGGAATAATTCACCCCTCCACTTT. Translation gives CASSQDPPGTGNNSPLHF.

The chain is built from TRBV25-1 and TRBJ2-3, with D possibly TRBD1 on 6 matching bases. Trimming took off 0 bases at V and 1 base at J, with 14 bases between the two ends. This CDR3 is built from 17 residues. From germline, CDR1 is MGHDK and CDR2 SYGVNS. The CDR3 reads CASSEYTGAGGTDTQYF. CDR3 in DNA: TGTGCCAGCAGTGAATATACTGGGGCAGGGGGCACAGATACGCAGTATTTT.

This rearrangement joins TRBV6-1 to TRBJ2-7; D call uncertain. The germline CDR1 and CDR2 sequences are MNHNS and SASEGT. Trimming stripped 0 bases from V and 13 bases from J, with 10 bases between. The CDR3 contains 11 residues. CDR3: CASSEALSSYF. CDR3 DNA: TGTGCCAGCAGTGAAGCTCTATCTAGTTACTTC.

The chain recombines TRBV5-6 with TRBJ2-3; TRBD2 matches at 11 bases. The junction had 5 bases not matched to a gene; V was cut back by 2 bases and J by 0 bases. This CDR3 comprises 17 residues. CDR1 and CDR2 from the germline V gene are SGHDT and YYEEEE. Here the CDR3 DNA reads TGTGCCAGCAGCTTAAGGCTAGCGGGGGGCAGCACAGATACGCAGTATTTT. Translation gives CASSLRLAGGSTDTQYF. The full variable domain, in which reference TRBV5-6 and TRBJ2-3 provide the parts outside the CDR3, is DAGVTQSPTHLIKTRGQQVTLRCSPKSGHDTVSWYQQALGQGPQFIFQYYEEEERQRGNFPDRFSGHQFPNYSSELNVNALLLGDSALYLCASSLRLAGGSTDTQYFGPGTRLTVL.

CDR3 sequence (DNA): TGTGCCAGCAGCTTAGGGCGAGGAGACCCCTATGGCTACACCTTC. Its translation is CASSLGRGDPYGYTF. The V gene is TRBV11-2, the J gene TRBJ1-2, with D hard to call. This CDR3 region has 15 residues. Trimming took 1 base from V and 4 from J, leaving 13 bases between them. CDR1 SGHAT and CDR2 FQNNGV come from the germline V gene.